This T cell receptor (beta chain) was identified in a study of cytomegalovirus exposure and HLA in healthy donors. Notes on the study in general: While the bulk of TCR sequences proved rare, some public TCRs turned up in many donors.

As for this clone: Its antigen is not known.

The PCR made use of 60 Vbeta and 13 Jbeta primers. Generated by immunoSEQ multiplex PCR, the TCRdb table keeps only in-frame clones and is missing some. Here the sample spans 150,000 to 200,000 clones, around 80% being singletons. V lost 2 bases to trimming and J lost 4 bases, with 18 bases between them. The CDR3 is 16 residues long. The germline V gene has CDR1 SGHTA and CDR2 FQGNSA. Sequenced material: PBMCs. V usage is TRBV7-2 and J usage is TRBJ2-7, with a weak D call TRBD2 (6 bases). The clonotype originates from a woman aged 25 to 39 in good health and CMV-seronegative. CDR3 nucleotide sequence: TGTGCCAGCAGCTTACCCCCCGCGGGGAAAGGGTACGAGCAGTACTTC. Protein product: CASSLPPAGKGYEQYF.